The 25 T cell receptor beta chains in this list originate from one sample, sequenced in a study of blood T cells in healthy people across ages. PCR was performed a second time for roughly 6 to 12 cycles using a sample-barcoded 5' primer and a J-beta primer mix. TCRdb called the 5' RACE reads again in MiXCR, with one record for every CDR3 protein. The sample contains about 800,000 distinct CDR3 sequences, 20% to 25% of which appear only once. The same data also contributed to another study, on T cells of mothers and their children.

Input material: blood. All receptors come from a boy younger than 18 in good health.

This clonotype was observed a few times. The chain couples TRBV2 to TRBJ2-5; 13 positions match TRBD2. Trimming removed 4 bases from V and 2 bases from J; junction bases left unmatched: 4. The CDR3 consists of 16 residues. The germline CDR1 and CDR2 sequences are SNHLY and FYNNEI. The CDR3 region is CASSGLAGGRQETQYF. The CDR3 region has the DNA TGTGCCAGCAGTGGACTAGCGGGGGGCCGACAAGAGACCCAGTACTTC.

The genes are TRBV12-3 or TRBV12-4 and TRBJ1-2; 7 bases match TRBD1. V trimming: 6 bases; J trimming: 2 bases; junction bases outside the gene matches: 9. The CDR3 covers 15 residues. CDR3 in DNA: TGTGCCAGCAGCCATACAGGGGCCCTAAACTATGGCTACACCTTC. This sequence encodes CASSHTGALNYGYTF.

The chain recombines TRBV11-2 with TRBJ2-5; D is unclear. The CDR3 spans 16 residues. Trimming took off 5 bases at V and 9 bases at J, with 25 bases between the two ends. CDR1 is SGHAT and CDR2 is FQNNGV in the germline V gene. CDR3 loop: CASSQQTPKGEGSQYF. The CDR3 nucleotides are TGTGCCAGCAGCCAACAAACCCCTAAGGGTGAAGGGTCCCAGTACTTC. Looking up the rest from reference TRBV11-2 and TRBJ2-5 gives the full variable domain: EAGVAQSPRYKIIEKRQSVAFWCNPISGHATLYWYQQILGQGPKLLIQFQNNGVVDDSQLPKDRFSAERLKGVDSTLKIQPAKLEDSAVYLCASSQQTPKGEGSQYFGPGTRLLVL.

This clonotype has only a few counts. The rearrangement uses TRBV4-3 and TRBJ2-5; maybe TRBD1 (6 bases). The J call is doubtful: the DNA matches TRBJ2-7 better. The CDR3 is 16 residues long. The germline V gene has CDR1 LGHNA and CDR2 YSLEER. The CDR3 reads CASSQAVTGTFSEQYF. The CDR3 bases are TGCGCCAGCAGCCAAGCGGTGACAGGAACGTTCAGCGAGCAGTACTTC.

This clonotype was recorded a few times. The chain recombines TRBV4-3 with TRBJ2-5; 8 bases fit TRBD2. The end of the DNA fits TRBJ2-1 better, so the J call may be wrong. CDR1 and CDR2 from the germline V gene are LGHNA and YSLEER. The CDR3 covers 15 residues. In DNA, the CDR3 is TGCGCCAGCAGCCACGTTACCGGGACTAGTAATGAGCAGTTCTTC. Its translation: CASSHVTGTSNEQFF.

Written as DNA, the CDR3 is TGTGCCAGCTCCCCCATTGATGGGGGGAACGAGCAGTACTTC. It translates to CASSPIDGGNEQYF. This rearrangement joins TRBV18 to TRBJ2-7; weak D call: TRBD2 (6 bases). V was clipped by 6 bases and J by 5 bases, with 17 bases between them. The CDR3 consists of 14 residues. Germline V gives CDR1 KGHSH, CDR2 LQKENI. Full variable domain (rest looked up from reference TRBV18 and TRBJ2-7): NAGVMQNPRHLVRRRGQEARLRCSPMKGHSHVYWYRQLPEEGLKFMVYLQKENIIDESGMPKERFSAEFPKEGPSILRIQQVVRGDSAAYFCASSPIDGGNEQYFGPGTRLTVT.

V usage is TRBV3-1 and J usage is TRBJ2-5, with TRBD2 matching 8 bases. The J call may be wrong; the DNA end is better matched by TRBJ2-7. The length of the CDR3 is 16 residues. The germline CDR1 and CDR2 sequences are LGHDT and YNNKEL (reference sequence). CDR3 region: CASSKASGGPSYEQYF. The CDR3 DNA reads as TGTGCCAGCAGCAAAGCTTCGGGAGGGCCATCCTACGAGCAGTACTTC.

This sequence joins TRBV27 and TRBJ1-4; D ambiguous. Germline CDR1 MNHEY, CDR2 SMNVEV (reference sequence). This CDR3 contains 15 residues. V was pared by 4 bases and J by 0 bases, with 9 bases between. CDR3 in DNA: TGTGCCAGCAGTTCTTCCAGCGCAACTAATGAAAAACTGTTTTTT. Its protein is CASSSSSATNEKLFF.

The J gene is TRBJ2-7, the V gene TRBV7-2, with 8 bases fitting TRBD1. CDR1 is SGHTA, CDR2 FQGNSA, per germline. The CDR3 is made up of 19 amino acids. V dropped 3 bases and J dropped 2; count of bases not matched to a gene: 18. The CDR3 bases are TGTGCCAGCAGCTTTGAAATATCGGACAGACAGGGGTTGCCCTACGAGCAGTACTTC. This sequence encodes CASSFEISDRQGLPYEQYF.

V and J are TRBV4-2 and TRBJ1-2, with 7 bases that match TRBD1. The CDR3 is 14 residues long. Unmatched junction bases numbered 9, after V lost 2 bases and J lost 9 bases. The germline V gene has CDR1 LGHNA and CDR2 YNFKEQ. CDR3 residues: CASSQPDRWDRYTF. The CDR3 coding sequence is TGTGCCAGCAGCCAACCGGACAGGTGGGATCGCTACACCTTC.

This clonotype was counted a few times. The CDR3 DNA reads TGTGCCAGCAGCTATCGACAGCCTTCCAACACCGGGGAGCTGTTTTTT. Amino acids: CASSYRQPSNTGELFF. This chain uses TRBV3-1 with TRBJ2-2; D might be TRBD1 (5 bases). Germline V gene sequence: CDR1 LGHDT, CDR2 YNNKEL (reference sequence). CDR3 length: 16 amino acids. V was shortened by 5 bases and J by 2 bases, with 15 bases between the two germline ends. Full variable domain (outside the CDR3, taken from reference TRBV3-1 and TRBJ2-2): DTAVSQTPKYLVTQMGNDKSIKCEQNLGHDTMYWYKQDSKKFLKIMFSYNNKELIINETVPNRFSPKSPDKAHLNLHINSLELGDSAVYFCASSYRQPSNTGELFFGEGSRLTVL.

The J gene is TRBJ2-3, the V gene TRBV4-3; D perhaps matches TRBD2 (5 bases). V gave up 1 base and J gave up 1 base, with 12 bases separating them. There are 16 residues in the CDR3. Looked up from germline, CDR1 is LGHNA and CDR2 is YSLEER. The CDR3 DNA reads TGCGCCAGCAGCCAAGGAGGCGGGCCCCGCACAGATACGCAGTATTTT. Its protein is CASSQGGGPRTDTQYF.

A few counts support this clonotype. The rearrangement links TRBV6-5 to TRBJ1-1; D unresolved. The CDR3 is 13 residues long. Per the germline V gene, CDR1 is MNHEY and CDR2 is SVGAGI. Trimming left V 4 bases short and J 4 bases short, with 10 bases between. The CDR3 coding sequence is TGTGCCAGCAGTTCCCCCGAAACCACTGAAGCTTTCTTT. Protein: CASSSPETTEAFF.

This clonotype was counted a single time. V is TRBV7-6 and J is TRBJ2-7; 13 nucleotides agree with TRBD2. The CDR3 is 16 residues long. After removal of 3 bases from V and 0 bases from J, the junction contained 2 bases not matched to a gene. Per the germline V gene, CDR1 is SGHVS and CDR2 is FNYEAQ. CDR3: CASSFGLAGDSYEQYF. The CDR3 DNA follows: TGTGCCAGCAGCTTCGGACTAGCGGGAGACTCCTACGAGCAGTACTTC.

This clonotype was seen a handful of times. The V gene is TRBV29-1, the J gene TRBJ2-5, with TRBD1 matching over 10 bases. The CDR3 runs to 17 residues. The V segment lost 7 bases and the J segment 4 bases; nucleotides outside the gene matches: 18. CDR1 SQVTM and CDR2 ANQGSEA come from the germline V gene. The CDR3 DNA is TGCAGCGGCGGGGGGTCCGGGACAGGGGCACTTACAGAGACCCAGTACTTC. Its translation: CSGGGSGTGALTETQYF.

V usage is TRBV11-2 and J usage is TRBJ1-2; 7 positions match TRBD1. CDR1 is SGHAT and CDR2 is FQNNGV in the germline V gene. V dropped 5 bases and J dropped 4; count of bases not matched to a gene: 7. The CDR3 spans 14 residues. The CDR3 region has the DNA TGTGCCAGCAGCGACGGGACAGTCGCCTATGGCTACACCTTC. It yields the protein CASSDGTVAYGYTF.

The chain links TRBV7-2 to TRBJ1-2; unclear D gene. The CDR3 extends over 13 amino acids. V was cut by 3 bases and J by 8 bases, with 13 bases left in between. Germline V gene lookup returns CDR1 SGHTA and CDR2 FQGNSA. The CDR3 sequence: CASSLEWTGGYTF. As DNA, the CDR3 is TGTGCCAGCAGCTTGGAGTGGACTGGCGGCTACACCTTC.

The chain links TRBV6-5 to TRBJ2-5, with TRBD2 matching 14 bases. This CDR3 is built from 18 residues. The germline CDR1 and CDR2 sequences are MNHEY and SVGAGI. Trimming took 3 bases from V and 5 from J; bases not matched to a gene: 11. This chain's CDR3 is CASSYTDLGLAGVETQYF. CDR3 in DNA: TGTGCCAGCAGTTATACCGACCTGGGACTAGCGGGAGTGGAGACCCAGTACTTC.

V is TRBV12-3 or TRBV12-4 and J is TRBJ2-5, with D possibly being TRBD2 (5 bases). CDR3 length: 13 residues. Trimming left V 2 bases short and J 4 bases short, with 8 bases between. CDR3 DNA: TGTGCCAGCAGTTTACCCAGCGGAGAGACCCAGTACTTC. This translates into CASSLPSGETQYF.

This clonotype was found once. This sequence joins TRBV7-6 and TRBJ2-1; D is unclear. The CDR3 runs 13 residues. V lost 5 bases and J 6 bases, leaving 11 bases between the germline ends. CDR1 SGHVS and CDR2 FNYEAQ come from the germline V gene. Here the CDR3 reads CASSPALLNEQFF. The CDR3 DNA sequence: TGTGCCAGCAGCCCAGCCCTCCTCAATGAGCAGTTCTTC. Full variable domain (remainder filled in from reference TRBV7-6 and TRBJ2-1): GAGVSQSPRYKVTKRGQDVALRCDPISGHVSLYWYRQALGQGPEFLTYFNYEAQQDKSGLPNDRFSAERPEGSISTLTIQRTEQRDSAMYRCASSPALLNEQFFGPGTRLTVL.

Details on this clonotype: This may arise from a read error, as a much more abundant clone is one base away. The conserved phenylalanine or tryptophan is not found at the CDR3 terminus, so this likely reflects a read error. The genes are TRBV20-1 and TRBJ2-1; 9 bases line up with TRBD2. The V gene's germline CDR1 is DFQATT and CDR2 SNEGSKA (reference sequence). Trimming removed 8 bases from V and 8 bases from J; junction bases left unmatched: 13. The CDR3 contains 14 residues. CDR3 coding DNA: TGCAGTTCACATAGCGGGAGACCGGCGGATGAGCAGTTCCTC. The encoded protein is CSSHSGRPADEQFL.

This clonotype was counted a few times. This chain joins TRBV15 and TRBJ2-7; TRBD2 agrees at 8 bases. Germline values: CDR1 LNHNV, CDR2 YYDKDF (reference sequence). After removal of 5 bases from V and 3 bases from J, the junction contained 9 bases not matched to a gene. CDR3 size: 15 residues. Written as DNA, the CDR3 is TGTGCCACCAGCTCCTCTGCGGGGGGCCTCTACGAGCAGTACTTC. As protein: CATSSSAGGLYEQYF.

The chain carries TRBV6-2 or TRBV6-3 and TRBJ2-5; D is unresolved. This CDR3 has 13 amino acids. Germline CDR1 and CDR2: MNHEY and SVGEGT. V dropped 7 bases and J dropped 0 bases, with 9 bases sitting between them. The CDR3 nucleotides are TGTGCCAGCACAAGGATGTACCAAGAGACCCAGTACTTC. Its protein is CASTRMYQETQYF.

There are a few counts of this clonotype. Here the CDR3 DNA reads TGTGCCAGCTTGAACAGCAGGGGGCATGGCTACACCTTC. As protein: CASLNSRGHGYTF. V usage is TRBV18 and J usage is TRBJ1-2; 8 nucleotides line up with TRBD1. Germline V gene lookup returns CDR1 KGHSH and CDR2 LQKENI. The CDR3 sequence is 13 residues long. After removal of 7 bases from V and 6 bases from J, the junction contained 7 bases not matched to a gene.

This sequence joins TRBV14 and TRBJ2-7, with unresolved D. V lost 1 base and J 0 bases, leaving 7 bases between the germline ends. CDR3 length: 14 amino acids. Germline V gives CDR1 SGHDN, CDR2 FVKESK. CDR3 sequence: CASSQVHSSYEQYF. As DNA, the CDR3 is TGTGCCAGCAGCCAAGTTCACAGCTCCTACGAGCAGTACTTC.